The 30 T cell receptor beta chains below all came from one sample that was sequenced in a study of cytomegalovirus exposure and HLA in healthy donors (dated by TCRdb to about 2017). The library was prepared using the immunoSEQ multiplex PCR assay. A mixture of 60 forward primers for TCR Vbeta segments and 13 reverse primers for TCR Jbeta segments was used in the multiplex PCR. Not all clones reach the TCRdb copy of this immuneACCESS table, which keeps in-frame sequences only. Checked studies attribute under half of the gap to unresolved V genes and leave the rest unexplained. This sample has roughly 220,000 clones in its table, and about four fifths of those were observed once. 2.9% of the sample comes from the top ten. The sequenced material came from PBMCs. The receptors come from a man younger than 40 in good health and CMV-seronegative.

The rearrangement links TRBV19 to TRBJ2-3, with D possibly being TRBD1 (6 bases). The V end lost 2 bases, the J end lost 1 base, and 13 bases lay between the germline ends. Germline loops: CDR1 LNHDA, CDR2 SQIVND (reference sequence). This CDR3 contains 16 residues. CDR3 loop: CASSITGRRGTDTQYF. The CDR3 nucleotides are TGTGCCAGTAGTATAACAGGGAGACGAGGCACAGATACGCAGTATTTT. Looking up the rest from reference TRBV19 and TRBJ2-3 gives the full variable domain: DGGITQSPKYLFRKEGQNVTLSCEQNLNHDAMYWYRQDPGQGLRLIYYSQIVNDFQKGDIAEGYSVSREKKESFPLTVTSAQKNPTAFYLCASSITGRRGTDTQYFGPGTRLTVL.

This sequence joins TRBV19 and TRBJ1-6; the match to TRBD1 covers 9 bases. CDR1 LNHDA and CDR2 SQIVND come from the germline V gene (reference sequence). CDR3 length: 18 amino acids. Trimming cost V 5 bases and J 11 bases; bases outside gene matches: 19. The CDR3 DNA sequence: TGTGCCAGTAGTCAAATCCCGGGACAGGGACTCGGCATGGCACCCCTCCACTTT. This codes for CASSQIPGQGLGMAPLHF.

The chain links TRBV5-1 to TRBJ1-6; no clear D. CDR1 SGHRS and CDR2 YFSETQ come from the germline V gene. This CDR3 has 14 amino acids. V was pared by 0 bases and J by 7 bases, with 8 bases between. In DNA, the CDR3 is TGCGCCAGCAGCTTGGACACGGGGAATTCACCCCTCCACTTT. This encodes CASSLDTGNSPLHF.

CDR3 DNA sequence: TGTGCCACCAGCCAGACGGGGAGCAATCAGCCCCAGCATTTT. It yields the protein CATSQTGSNQPQHF. The chain uses TRBV15 and TRBJ1-5; D gene uncertain. The CDR3 consists of 14 residues. Germline values: CDR1 LNHNV, CDR2 YYDKDF (reference sequence). Trimming took off 5 bases at V and 1 base at J, with 9 bases between the two ends.

The chain uses TRBV5-1 and TRBJ2-1, with a weak D call TRBD1 (5 bases). Germline V lookup: CDR1 SGHRS, CDR2 YFSETQ. The CDR3 loop spans 13 amino acids. Trimming removed 3 bases from V and 6 bases from J, with 10 bases in between. CDR3 loop: CASSSRQSNEQFF. In nucleotides, the CDR3 is TGCGCCAGCAGCTCGCGACAGAGCAATGAGCAGTTCTTC.

V gene TRBV25-1 combines with J gene TRBJ1-4; 7 positions match TRBD1. Trimming removed 4 bases from V and 0 bases from J; junction bases left unmatched: 5. From germline, CDR1 is MGHDK and CDR2 SYGVNS. The CDR3 covers 16 residues. This chain's CDR3 is CASSVGDRATNEKLFF. In DNA form, the CDR3 reads TGTGCCAGCAGTGTGGGGGACAGAGCAACTAATGAAAAACTGTTTTTT.

The V gene is TRBV28, the J gene TRBJ2-7; 7 nucleotides agree with TRBD1. The CDR3 sequence is 15 residues long. Germline-derived CDR1 and CDR2 are MDHEN and SYDVKM. Losses at the gene ends were 5 bases for V and 2 bases for J; bases not matched to a gene: 9. DNA of the CDR3: TGTGCCAGCAGTCCCTATAGGGGGCCCACCTACGAGCAGTACTTC. It yields the protein CASSPYRGPTYEQYF.

This chain links TRBV5-1 with TRBJ2-3; 10 nucleotides match TRBD2. CDR1 and CDR2 from the germline V gene are SGHRS and YFSETQ. V was pared by 1 base and J by 4 bases, with 3 bases of the junction left unmatched. This CDR3 has 15 residues. CDR3 in DNA: TGCGCCAGCAGCTTGTCTAGCGGGGGTGCAGATACGCAGTATTTT. Translation gives CASSLSSGGADTQYF.

The rearrangement links TRBV7-2 to TRBJ1-1; 7 bases map to TRBD1. Germline V gives CDR1 SGHTA, CDR2 FQGNSA. The CDR3 totals 15 residues. J lost 6 bases, V lost 1 base, and 8 bases had no gene match. CDR3 residues: CASSLDVGTVPEAFF. The CDR3 DNA follows: TGTGCCAGCAGCTTAGATGTCGGGACAGTCCCTGAAGCTTTCTTT.

The rearrangement joins TRBV18 to TRBJ1-1, with a tentative D call TRBD1 (5 bases). CDR1 and CDR2 (germline): KGHSH, LQKENI. Trimming removed 3 bases from V and 7 bases from J, with 15 bases in between. The CDR3 is 14 residues long. The CDR3 region is CASSPPCTGYEAFF. CDR3 coding DNA: TGTGCCAGCTCACCTCCGTGTACAGGCTATGAAGCTTTCTTT.

This chain connects TRBV5-1 to TRBJ1-1, with 11 bases aligning to TRBD1. V was pared by 0 bases and J by 6 bases, with 1 base of the junction left unmatched. CDR1 and CDR2 from the germline V gene are SGHRS and YFSETQ. The CDR3 sequence is 14 residues long. The CDR3 sequence is CASSLAGQGAEAFF. CDR3 nucleotides: TGCGCCAGCAGCTTGGCGGGACAGGGGGCTGAAGCTTTCTTT.

On this clone: The junction does not match germline at one end; this may be a read error. The chain combines TRBV7-3 with TRBJ2-1; 8 bases match TRBD1. CDR3 length: 16 amino acids. Per the germline V gene, CDR1 is SGHTA and CDR2 is FQGTGA. This chain's CDR3 is CVSSAQGALSYNEQFF. In DNA, the CDR3 is TGTGTCAGCAGCGCGCAGGGGGCTCTCTCCTACAATGAGCAGTTCTTC.

This clone has a count of ten or more. V usage is TRBV7-3 and J usage is TRBJ2-1; D perhaps matches TRBD2 (5 bases). The CDR3 runs 14 residues. The germline V gene has CDR1 SGHTA and CDR2 FQGTGA. The V end was cut by 3 bases, the J end by 5 bases, with 11 bases between. The CDR3 nucleotides read TGTGCCAGCAGCTTCACTAGGGCCCACAATGAGCAGTTCTTC. Translating it yields CASSFTRAHNEQFF. Based on the CDR3 plus reference TRBV7-3 and TRBJ2-1, the full variable domain is GAGVSQTPSNKVTEKGKYVELRCDPISGHTALYWYRQSLGQGPEFLIYFQGTGAADDSGLPNDRFFAVRPEGSVSTLKIQRTERGDSAVYLCASSFTRAHNEQFFGPGTRLTVL.

This clone was detected a few times. V usage is TRBV7-3 and J usage is TRBJ2-5; D remains ambiguous. Germline V CDR1 and CDR2: SGHTA, FQGTGA. Trimming took 8 bases from V and 4 from J, leaving 14 bases between them. This CDR3 is 13 amino acids long. The CDR3 nucleotides are TGTGCCAGCCGGCGGCGGTTTATAGAGACCCAGTACTTC. Translating it yields CASRRRFIETQYF.

V is TRBV27 and J is TRBJ2-7; perhaps TRBD1 as D (7 bases). This CDR3 region has 13 residues. Germline V lookup: CDR1 MNHEY, CDR2 SMNVEV (reference sequence). Trimming removed 3 bases at V and 6 bases at J, with 12 bases between. The CDR3 region is CASSFGGGAEQYF. The CDR3, as DNA: TGTGCCAGCAGTTTTGGAGGGGGCGCCGAGCAGTACTTC.

The chain uses TRBV11-2 and TRBJ2-7; D might be TRBD2 (6 bases). This CDR3 has 14 amino acids. CDR1 is SGHAT and CDR2 is FQNNGV in the germline V gene. V shed 0 bases and J shed 5 bases, with 11 bases lying between them. CDR3 sequence: CASSLDLGGNEQYF. DNA for the CDR3: TGTGCCAGCAGCTTAGATCTTGGAGGGAACGAGCAGTACTTC.

The rearrangement uses TRBV18 and TRBJ1-5; D is undetermined. The CDR3 is made up of 13 amino acids. In germline, CDR1 is KGHSH, CDR2 LQKENI. Trimming pared 4 bases from V and 4 bases from J, leaving 8 bases between. The CDR3 region is CASSQAENQPQHF. The CDR3, as DNA: TGTGCCAGCTCACAGGCGGAAAATCAGCCCCAGCATTTT.

V gene TRBV28 combines with J gene TRBJ2-2; 7 nucleotides match TRBD2. The CDR3 consists of 11 residues. V shed 8 bases and J 6 bases; nucleotides not matched to a gene: 0. CDR1 and CDR2 from the germline V gene are MDHEN and SYDVKM. The CDR3 DNA sequence: TGTGCCAGCCGGGGGGCCGGGGAGCTGTTTTTT. The encoded protein is CASRGAGELFF.

This clone occurred a few times. This chain uses TRBV7-9 with TRBJ2-1; 7 bases agree with TRBD2. The germline gives CDR1 SEHNR, CDR2 FQNEAQ (reference sequence). V shed 3 bases, J shed 10 bases, and the junction held 9 bases outside the gene matches. The length of the CDR3 is 14 residues. CDR3 sequence reads: CASSFGLEGGEQFF. The CDR3 DNA sequence: TGTGCCAGCAGCTTCGGACTAGAAGGAGGAGAGCAGTTCTTC.

The chain is built from TRBV7-9 and TRBJ1-6, with D possibly matching TRBD1 (5 bases). V was shortened by 1 base and J by 8 bases, with 12 bases between the two germline ends. Germline CDR1 and CDR2: SEHNR and FQNEAQ (reference sequence). This CDR3 region has 15 residues. The chain's CDR3 is CASSLVGGRHSPLHF. DNA of the CDR3: TGTGCCAGCAGCTTAGTGGGGGGTCGGCATTCACCCCTCCACTTT.

The CDR3: CASSQGGAAGGYEQYF. In DNA form, the CDR3 reads TGCGCCAGCAGCCAAGGGGGGGCAGCGGGGGGCTACGAGCAGTACTTC. The rearrangement links TRBV4-1 to TRBJ2-7; TRBD2 matches at 9 bases. This CDR3 region has 16 residues. With 1 base clipped from V and 3 bases from J, the junction kept 7 bases outside the gene matches. Germline V gives CDR1 MGHRA, CDR2 YSYEKL.

The chain is built from TRBV2 and TRBJ2-7; D possibly corresponds to TRBD1 (6 bases). The CDR3 spans 12 residues. Germline V gene sequence: CDR1 SNHLY, CDR2 FYNNEI. V gave up 9 bases and J gave up 0 bases, with 9 bases separating them. The CDR3 DNA sequence: TGTGCCAGTGGACAGTCCTCCTACGAGCAGTACTTC. Protein: CASGQSSYEQYF.

The rearrangement uses TRBV5-1 and TRBJ1-4, with TRBD1 identical over 7 bases. CDR1 SGHRS and CDR2 YFSETQ come from the germline V gene. The junction had 5 bases not matched to a gene; V was cut back by 4 bases and J by 2 bases. This CDR3 comprises 15 residues. CDR3 residues: CASSRDRVTNEKLFF. CDR3 nucleotides: TGCGCCAGCAGCAGAGACAGGGTCACTAATGAAAAACTGTTTTTT. The full variable domain, rest sourced from reference TRBV5-1 and TRBJ1-4, is KAGVTQTPRYLIKTRGQQVTLSCSPISGHRSVSWYQQTPGQGLQFLFEYFSETQRNKGNFPGRFSGRQFSNSRSEMNVSTLELGDSALYLCASSRDRVTNEKLFFGSGTQLSVL.

This chain uses TRBV9 with TRBJ1-5; D remains unclear. Per the germline V gene, CDR1 is SGDLS and CDR2 is YYNGEE. The CDR3 sequence is 13 residues long. V shed 4 bases and J shed 2 bases, with 7 bases lying between them. The CDR3 sequence is CASSPQGNQPQHF. DNA for the CDR3: TGTGCCAGCAGCCCCCAGGGCAATCAGCCCCAGCATTTT.

V usage is TRBV28 and J usage is TRBJ1-4; TRBD1 is a possible D gene (5 bases). V was pared by 3 bases and J by 6 bases, with 17 bases between. The CDR3 is 16 amino acids. Germline CDR1 and CDR2: MDHEN and SYDVKM. The CDR3 nucleotides read TGTGCCAGCAGTTTGGGTCCGGGACTGAGGTATGAAAAACTGTTTTTT. It encodes CASSLGPGLRYEKLFF.

Only one count was recorded for this clone. As DNA, the CDR3 is TGTGCCAGCAGCCGGGGACAGGGTGGGCCTAATGAGCAGTTCTTC. Its translation: CASSRGQGGPNEQFF. V gene TRBV11-3 combines with J gene TRBJ2-1, with 9 bases lining up with TRBD1. Germline V gives CDR1 SGHNT, CDR2 YENEEA. Trimming removed 5 bases from V and 7 bases from J; junction bases left unmatched: 9. The CDR3 runs 15 residues.

The rearrangement links TRBV6-5 to TRBJ2-3; D uncertain. Germline lookup yields CDR1 MNHEY and CDR2 SVGAGI. Between the trimmed V and J ends, which lost 6 bases and 0 bases, there was a span of 10 bases. The CDR3 length is 14 residues. The CDR3 DNA reads as TGTGCCAGCAGCCGTAGTTCAAGCACAGATACGCAGTATTTT. The encoded protein is CASSRSSSTDTQYF.

The rearrangement uses TRBV7-3 and TRBJ2-5; the D is unclear. V was shortened by 4 bases and J by 2 bases, with 8 bases between the two germline ends. This CDR3 has 13 residues. Germline V gives CDR1 SGHTA, CDR2 FQGTGA. CDR3 sequence: CASSSGRQETQYF. The CDR3 nucleotides read TGTGCCAGCAGCTCCGGCAGGCAAGAGACCCAGTACTTC.

This clone turned up a few times. The rearrangement joins TRBV19 to TRBJ1-2; no definite D call. Germline V gives CDR1 LNHDA, CDR2 SQIVND (reference sequence). The CDR3 runs 12 residues. With 5 bases removed from V and 4 bases from J, the gap between germline ends came to 8 bases. The CDR3 here is CASSRIGYGYTF. The CDR3 DNA follows: TGTGCCAGTAGTCGTATCGGCTATGGCTACACCTTC.

This chain joins TRBV4-1 and TRBJ2-7, with TRBD1 identical over 11 bases. Germline lookup yields CDR1 MGHRA and CDR2 YSYEKL. Germline trimming cut 1 base from V and 7 bases from J; bases unmatched to any gene: 3. The CDR3 runs 14 residues. The DNA for the CDR3 is TGCGCCAGCAGCCAAGCCGGGACAGGGGGTGAGCAGTACTTC. Its protein is CASSQAGTGGEQYF.